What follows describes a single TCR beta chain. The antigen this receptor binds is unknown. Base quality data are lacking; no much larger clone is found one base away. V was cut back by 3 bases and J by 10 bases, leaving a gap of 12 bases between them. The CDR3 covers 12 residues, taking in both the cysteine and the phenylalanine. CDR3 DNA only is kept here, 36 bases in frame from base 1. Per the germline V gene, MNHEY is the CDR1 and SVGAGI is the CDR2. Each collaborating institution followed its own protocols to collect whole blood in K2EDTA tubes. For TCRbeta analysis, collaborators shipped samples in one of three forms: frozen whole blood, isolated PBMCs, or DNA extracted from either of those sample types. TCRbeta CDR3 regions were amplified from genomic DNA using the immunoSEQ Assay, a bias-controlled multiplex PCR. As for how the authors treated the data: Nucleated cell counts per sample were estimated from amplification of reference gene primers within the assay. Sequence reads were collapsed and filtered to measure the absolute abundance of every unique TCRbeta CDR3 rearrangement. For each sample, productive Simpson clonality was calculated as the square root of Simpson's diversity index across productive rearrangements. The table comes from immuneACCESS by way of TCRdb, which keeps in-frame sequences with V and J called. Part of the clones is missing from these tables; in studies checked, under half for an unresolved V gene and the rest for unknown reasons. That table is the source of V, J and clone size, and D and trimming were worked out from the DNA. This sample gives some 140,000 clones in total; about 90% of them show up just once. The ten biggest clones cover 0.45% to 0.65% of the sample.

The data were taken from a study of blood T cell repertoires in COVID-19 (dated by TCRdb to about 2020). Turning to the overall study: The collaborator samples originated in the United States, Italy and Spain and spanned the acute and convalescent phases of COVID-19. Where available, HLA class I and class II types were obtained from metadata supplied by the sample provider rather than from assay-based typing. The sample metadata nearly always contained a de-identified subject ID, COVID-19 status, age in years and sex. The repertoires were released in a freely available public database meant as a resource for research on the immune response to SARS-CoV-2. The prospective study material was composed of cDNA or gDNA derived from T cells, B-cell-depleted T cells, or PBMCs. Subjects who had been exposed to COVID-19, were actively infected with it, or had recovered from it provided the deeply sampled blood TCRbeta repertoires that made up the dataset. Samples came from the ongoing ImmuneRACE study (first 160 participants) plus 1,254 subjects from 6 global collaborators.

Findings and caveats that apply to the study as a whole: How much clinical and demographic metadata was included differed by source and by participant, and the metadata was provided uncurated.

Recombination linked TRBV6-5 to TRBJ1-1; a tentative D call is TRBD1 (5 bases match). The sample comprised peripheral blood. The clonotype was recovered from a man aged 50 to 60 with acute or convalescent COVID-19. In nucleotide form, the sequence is TGTGCCAGCAGTTATCGGGGGTCCGGAGCTTTCTTT. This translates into CASSYRGSGAFF.